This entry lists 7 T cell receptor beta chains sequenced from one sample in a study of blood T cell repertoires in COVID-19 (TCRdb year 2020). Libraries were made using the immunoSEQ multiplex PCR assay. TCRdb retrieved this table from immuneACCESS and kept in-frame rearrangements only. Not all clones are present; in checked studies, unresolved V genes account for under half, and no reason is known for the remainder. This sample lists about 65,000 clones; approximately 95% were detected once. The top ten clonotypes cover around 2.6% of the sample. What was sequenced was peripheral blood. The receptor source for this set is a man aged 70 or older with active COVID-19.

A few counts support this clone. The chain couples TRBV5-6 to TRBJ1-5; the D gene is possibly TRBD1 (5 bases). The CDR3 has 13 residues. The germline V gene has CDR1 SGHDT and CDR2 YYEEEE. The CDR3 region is CATRGVDNQPQHF. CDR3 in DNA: TGTGCTACACGGGGGGTTGACAATCAGCCCCAGCATTTT.

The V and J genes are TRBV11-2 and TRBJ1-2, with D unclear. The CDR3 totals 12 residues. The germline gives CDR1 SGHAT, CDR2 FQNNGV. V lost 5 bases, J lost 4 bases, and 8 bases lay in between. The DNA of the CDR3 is TGTGCCAGCAGCCACGAGGTCTATGGCTACACCTTC. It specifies CASSHEVYGYTF.

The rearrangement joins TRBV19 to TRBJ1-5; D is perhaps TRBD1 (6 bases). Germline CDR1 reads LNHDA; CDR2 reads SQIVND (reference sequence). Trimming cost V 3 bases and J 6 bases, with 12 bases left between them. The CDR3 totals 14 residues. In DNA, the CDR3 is TGTGCCAGTAGTATTCGGGGCAGGGGTCAGCCCCAGCATTTT. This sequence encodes CASSIRGRGQPQHF.

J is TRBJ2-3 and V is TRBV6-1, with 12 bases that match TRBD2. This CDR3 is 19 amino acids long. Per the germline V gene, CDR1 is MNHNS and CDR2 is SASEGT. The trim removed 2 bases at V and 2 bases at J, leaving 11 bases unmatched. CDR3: CASSEIGGTSGGHTDTQYF. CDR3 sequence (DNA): TGTGCCAGCAGTGAAATAGGGGGAACTAGCGGGGGGCACACAGATACGCAGTATTTT.

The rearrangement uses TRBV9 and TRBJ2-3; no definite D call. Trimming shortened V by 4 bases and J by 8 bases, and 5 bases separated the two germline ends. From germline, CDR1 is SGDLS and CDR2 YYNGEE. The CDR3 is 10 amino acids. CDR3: CASSPGTQYF. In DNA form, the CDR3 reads TGTGCCAGCAGCCCCGGTACGCAGTATTTT.

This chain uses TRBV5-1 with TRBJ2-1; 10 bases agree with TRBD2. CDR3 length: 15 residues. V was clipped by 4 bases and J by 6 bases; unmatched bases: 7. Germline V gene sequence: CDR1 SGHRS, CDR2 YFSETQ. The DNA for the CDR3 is TGCGCCAGCAGCCTTAGCGGGGGGCCCTCCAATGAGCAGTTCTTC. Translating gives CASSLSGGPSNEQFF.

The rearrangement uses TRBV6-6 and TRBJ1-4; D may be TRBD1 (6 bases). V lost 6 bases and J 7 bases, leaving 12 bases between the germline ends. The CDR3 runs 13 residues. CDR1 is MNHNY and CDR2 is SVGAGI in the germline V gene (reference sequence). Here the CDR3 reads CASRVQGGEKLFF. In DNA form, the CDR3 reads TGTGCCAGCAGGGTACAGGGCGGTGAAAAACTGTTTTTT.